This entry lists 13 T cell receptor beta chains sequenced from one sample in a study of human T cells and chemical hapten exposure (dated by TCRdb to about 2021). Library creation used RACE. TCRdb names NextSeq 500 as the instrument used. The public sequencing data were trimmed at Q25 with fastp and processed into clonotypes with MiXCR by TCRdb, which kept only in-frame beta chains. Rows with a matching CDR3 protein are joined into one entry that keeps the most common DNA and genes. The sample table records approximately 100,000 distinct CDR3 sequences; approximately 10% of these occur just once. The ten largest clones represent approximately 4% of the sample. Per the publication, the time point label means: patch test 1, 2 weeks after DPC sensitization. The intended sense of this specimen's treatment or condition label: therapeutic diphenylcyclopropenone sensitization with weekly scalp DPC. The sample here was whole blood, taken in connection with sensitization to the hapten diphenylcyclopropenone (DPC). These receptors originate from a woman between 35 and 50 years old with alopecia areata. Some clones in this sample may be carry-over from other donors' samples.

With respect to this clonotype: One base away lies a much larger clone, so this may be a sequencing read error. The chain employs TRBV4-3 and TRBJ2-1; TRBD2 agrees at 10 bases. Germline V CDR1 and CDR2: LGHNA, YSLEER. The CDR3 is made up of 17 amino acids. CDR3 sequence (DNA): TGCGCCAGCAGCATCGGTGCGAGCGGGGGGGCTCGGAATGGGCAGTTCTTC. Its protein is CASSIGASGGARNGQFF.

The chain couples TRBV6-5 to TRBJ1-1, with 7 bases lining up with TRBD1. The CDR3 is 15 amino acids. Per the germline V gene, CDR1 is MNHEY and CDR2 is SVGAGI. After removal of 2 bases from V and 11 bases from J, the junction contained 14 bases not matched to a gene. CDR3 DNA: TGTGCCAGCAGTTACAGGACAGGAGGAACCCTGGGGGCTTTCTTT. It codes for CASSYRTGGTLGAFF.

This clonotype was detected many times. The chain links TRBV29-1 to TRBJ1-1, with TRBD1 matching 7 bases. In germline, CDR1 is SQVTM, CDR2 ANQGSEA. The CDR3 loop spans 12 amino acids. The V gene end was trimmed by 4 bases and the J gene end by 7 bases; junction bases not matched to a gene: 6. The CDR3 coding sequence is TGCAGCGTTGTCAAGGGGGCCCTTGAAGCTTTCTTT. Amino acid sequence: CSVVKGALEAFF.

Ten or more counts support this clonotype. This rearrangement joins TRBV12-3 or TRBV12-4 to TRBJ1-1, with D possibly being TRBD1 (5 bases). V lost 6 bases, J lost 4 bases, and 9 bases lay in between. The CDR3 sequence is 12 residues long. Here the CDR3 DNA reads TGTGCCAGCAGACCCACAGGCACTGAAGCTTTCTTT. Encoded protein: CASRPTGTEAFF.

This clonotype was counted a few times. In DNA, the CDR3 is TGTGCCAGCAGCTCGGACAGAGGGTACGAGCAGTACTTC. Its translation is CASSSDRGYEQYF. The genes are TRBV7-9 and TRBJ2-7, with a tentative D call TRBD1 (6 bases). Trimming left V 4 bases short and J 4 bases short, with 11 bases between. CDR3 size: 13 residues. Germline CDR1 is SEHNR and CDR2 is FQNEAQ (reference sequence).

This chain joins TRBV10-3 and TRBJ1-6, with D tentatively TRBD1 (5 bases). This CDR3 contains 14 residues. The V gene lost 10 bases and the J gene lost 5 bases, with 15 bases spanning the gap. In germline, CDR1 is ENHRY, CDR2 SYGVKD. In DNA form, the CDR3 reads TGTGCCACCGGACCAGGGCCCAATAATTCACCCCTCCACTTT. Encoded protein: CATGPGPNNSPLHF.

The rearrangement links TRBV11-2 to TRBJ1-1; D not certain. Trimming took 1 base from V and 5 from J, leaving 8 bases between them. The CDR3 contains 13 residues. Germline CDR1 and CDR2: SGHAT and FQNNGV. CDR3 loop: CASSLVDFTEAFF. The CDR3 nucleotides are TGTGCCAGCAGCTTAGTAGATTTTACTGAAGCTTTCTTT.

This clonotype was seen at least ten times. This chain links TRBV6-6 with TRBJ2-5; D possibly corresponds to TRBD2 (7 bases). V was clipped by 1 base and J by 2 bases, with 11 bases between them. Germline V lookup: CDR1 MNHNY, CDR2 SVGAGI (reference sequence). The CDR3 has 15 residues. CDR3 sequence: CASSYLAGAQETQYF. The CDR3 bases are TGTGCCAGCAGTTACTTGGCGGGGGCTCAAGAGACCCAGTACTTC.

This clonotype showed up many times. The V and J genes are TRBV18 and TRBJ2-1; D is unclear. CDR1 and CDR2 from the germline V gene are KGHSH and LQKENI. V was clipped by 5 bases and J by 0 bases, with 17 bases between them. The CDR3 length is 17 residues. Written as DNA, the CDR3 is TGTGCCAGCTCAACATTACACTTGGGCCGCTCCTACAATGAGCAGTTCTTC. Amino acid sequence: CASSTLHLGRSYNEQFF.

The chain couples TRBV20-1 to TRBJ2-3; possible D gene TRBD2, 6 bases. Trimming took off 6 bases at V and 1 base at J, with 14 bases between the two ends. CDR3 length: 14 amino acids. Germline assignment: CDR1 DFQATT and CDR2 SNEGSKA (reference sequence). DNA for the CDR3: TGCAGTGCCCCTGACCCGGGGGGCACAGATACGCAGTATTTT. It encodes CSAPDPGGTDTQYF.

The table lists this clonotype with a few counts. The chain joins TRBV7-8 to TRBJ2-2; TRBD2 matches at 9 bases. This CDR3 is 16 amino acids long. Germline V gene data show CDR1 as SGHVS and CDR2 as FQNEAQ. CDR3 sequence: CASGVSGGPNTGELFF. The CDR3 coding sequence is TGTGCTTCGGGGGTTAGCGGGGGACCGAACACCGGGGAGCTGTTTTTT.

This clonotype was counted many times. The gene calls are TRBV30 and TRBJ2-2; no clear D gene. Germline CDR1 is GTSNPN and CDR2 is SVGIG (reference sequence). The CDR3 has 12 residues. V lost 5 bases, J lost 2 bases, and 6 bases lay in between. The CDR3 is CAWDINTGELFF. In DNA, the CDR3 is TGTGCCTGGGACATTAACACCGGGGAGCTGTTTTTT.

Many counts were recorded for this clonotype. The chain links TRBV30 to TRBJ1-5; D is ambiguous. In germline, CDR1 is GTSNPN, CDR2 SVGIG (reference sequence). V lost 5 bases and J lost 3, with 14 bases in between. This CDR3 has 14 residues. CDR3 nucleotide sequence: TGTGCCTGGCAGTTTTTCCCCAACAATCAGCCCCAGCATTTT. This translates into CAWQFFPNNQPQHF.